One sample yielded the 24 T cell receptor beta chains listed below, sequenced in a study of identical twins. MiXCR, applied by TCRdb to the 5' RACE reads, yields one record per CDR3 protein. The data contain hundreds of thousands of distinct CDR3 sequences, about 20% of them seen just once; the ten biggest clones take up about an eighth. Separately, the same data were catalogued under a study of T cells expressing NK-cell markers.

Sequenced input: PBMCs. These TCRs come from a woman younger than 35 in good health.

This clonotype was seen more than once but under ten times. This chain uses TRBV12-3 or TRBV12-4 with TRBJ2-1; TRBD2 aligns across 9 bases. After removal of 7 bases from V and 3 bases from J, the junction contained 7 bases not matched to a gene. This CDR3 spans 15 amino acids. CDR3: CASTAPSGNYNEQFF. In DNA, the CDR3 is TGTGCCAGCACCGCGCCTAGCGGGAACTACAATGAGCAGTTCTTC.

The genes are TRBV5-1 and TRBJ2-7; perhaps TRBD1 as D (5 bases). The CDR3 totals 15 residues. Germline V gene data show CDR1 as SGHRS and CDR2 as YFSETQ. The germline V and J ends were trimmed by 4 bases and 0 bases, with 14 bases remaining between them. The CDR3 is CASSPGPDNSYEQYF. The CDR3 nucleotides are TGCGCCAGCAGCCCCGGACCGGACAACTCCTACGAGCAGTACTTC.

The chain recombines TRBV4-3 with TRBJ2-5, with D perhaps being TRBD1 or TRBD2 (6 bases each). Germline values: CDR1 LGHNA, CDR2 YSLEER. The CDR3 sequence is 15 residues long. V gave up 0 bases and J gave up 7 bases, with 15 bases separating them. CDR3 amino acids: CASSQERDTGGTQYF. The CDR3, as DNA: TGCGCCAGCAGCCAAGAGCGGGACACCGGTGGGACCCAGTACTTC.

The CDR3 sequence: CASSKESRGVIQYF. The CDR3 nucleotides read TGTGCCAGCAGCAAGGAAAGCAGGGGAGTCATTCAGTACTTC. The V gene is TRBV21-1, the J gene TRBJ2-4; TRBD1 was called by the table and not checked on the DNA. TRBV21-1 is a documented pseudogene. The CDR3 sequence is 14 residues long.

This clonotype appeared a few times. J is TRBJ2-1 and V is TRBV6-1; 7 nucleotides align to TRBD1. CDR1 and CDR2 (germline): MNHNS, SASEGT. Trimming took 6 bases from V and 9 from J; bases not matched to a gene: 11. This CDR3 is 14 amino acids long. In nucleotides, the CDR3 is TGTGCCAGCAGCCAGACAGGGTTATGGACTGAGCAGTTCTTC. Translating it yields CASSQTGLWTEQFF.

This clonotype has just a few counts. V is TRBV20-1 and J is TRBJ2-7, with D maybe TRBD1 (6 bases). With 5 bases removed from V and 4 bases from J, the gap between germline ends came to 12 bases. The CDR3 has 12 residues. The germline gives CDR1 DFQATT, CDR2 SNEGSKA (reference sequence). The CDR3 region has the DNA TGCAGTGCTCTCCTGAGGGGGTACGAGCAGTACTTC. This sequence encodes CSALLRGYEQYF.

This sequence joins TRBV20-1 and TRBJ2-1, with D perhaps matching TRBD2 (5 bases). V was trimmed by 4 bases and J by 10 bases, leaving 20 bases between them. Germline CDR1 and CDR2: DFQATT and SNEGSKA (reference sequence). This CDR3 region has 14 residues. The CDR3 protein is CSAILPRTGREQFF. The CDR3, as DNA: TGCAGTGCTATTCTCCCTAGGACTGGGCGCGAGCAGTTCTTC.

The chain recombines TRBV7-9 with TRBJ2-1; the D call may be TRBD1 or TRBD2 (5 bases each). The CDR3 extends over 16 amino acids. Trimming pared 4 bases from V and 8 bases from J, leaving 21 bases between. CDR1 SEHNR and CDR2 FQNEAQ come from the germline V gene (reference sequence). The CDR3 reads CASSSPPAGGWHEQFF. CDR3 in DNA: TGTGCCAGCAGCTCCCCCCCAGCTGGGGGTTGGCATGAGCAGTTCTTC.

This clonotype was counted a few times. The gene calls are TRBV10-3 and TRBJ1-1, with D unclear. Between the trimmed V and J ends, which lost 5 bases and 5 bases, there was a span of 6 bases. CDR3 length: 11 amino acids. Germline V gene data show CDR1 as ENHRY and CDR2 as SYGVKD. The CDR3 DNA reads as TGTGCCATCAGTACGGGGACTGAAGCTTTCTTT. Translation: CAISTGTEAFF.

This chain joins TRBV29-1 and TRBJ2-2, with D perhaps TRBD1 or TRBD2 (6 bases each). Trimming stripped 4 bases from V and 5 bases from J, with 14 bases between. Germline lookup yields CDR1 SQVTM and CDR2 ANQGSEA. The CDR3 consists of 14 residues. This CDR3 reads CSVVGGLATGELFF. The CDR3 DNA sequence: TGCAGCGTTGTTGGGGGGCTAGCTACCGGGGAGCTGTTTTTT.

The sample holds a few counts of this clonotype. The chain couples TRBV14 to TRBJ2-7; TRBD2 is a possible D gene (6 bases). Germline-derived CDR1 and CDR2 are SGHDN and FVKESK. The CDR3 is 13 amino acids. Deletions cut 3 bases from V and 5 bases from J, with 11 bases between. CDR3: CASSQVAGNEQYF. CDR3 sequence (DNA): TGTGCCAGCAGCCAGGTCGCGGGGAACGAGCAGTACTTC.

The chain joins TRBV5-6 to TRBJ1-2; D gene uncertain. Trimming removed 4 bases from V and 8 bases from J, with 9 bases in between. Germline V gives CDR1 SGHDT, CDR2 YYEEEE. The CDR3 is 11 amino acids. For the CDR3, the DNA is TGTGCCAGCAGCGCTTTACAGGGCTACACCTTC. Translation gives CASSALQGYTF. Using reference TRBV5-6 and TRBJ1-2 for the parts outside the CDR3, the full variable domain is DAGVTQSPTHLIKTRGQQVTLRCSPKSGHDTVSWYQQALGQGPQFIFQYYEEEERQRGNFPDRFSGHQFPNYSSELNVNALLLGDSALYLCASSALQGYTFGSGTRLTVV.

The CDR3 sequence is CASSTPGGNSYEQYF. In DNA form, the CDR3 reads TGTGCCAGCAGTACACCCGGCGGGAACTCCTACGAGCAGTACTTC. The chain couples TRBV27 to TRBJ2-7; D possibly corresponds to TRBD2 (6 bases). Germline V gives CDR1 MNHEY, CDR2 SMNVEV (reference sequence). V shed 5 bases and J shed 0 bases, with 14 bases lying between them. The CDR3 totals 15 residues.

The chain combines TRBV29-1 with TRBJ2-1; D gene uncertain. The CDR3 consists of 11 residues. The V and J ends lost 4 bases and 4 bases respectively, with 5 bases between them. CDR1 is SQVTM, CDR2 ANQGSEA, per germline. The CDR3 reads CSVGRYNEQFF. The CDR3 coding sequence is TGCAGCGTTGGCAGATACAATGAGCAGTTCTTC.

This clonotype has only one observation. A single base separates this from a much larger clone, so it may be a read error. The chain is built from TRBV7-9 and TRBJ2-5; D may be TRBD2 (5 bases). From germline, CDR1 is SEHNR and CDR2 FQNEAQ (reference sequence). The CDR3 runs 16 residues. CDR3 nucleotide sequence: TGTGCCAGCGGCTTGAGGGATTCGGTAATCCAAGAGACCCAGTACTTC. Amino acid sequence: CASGLRDSVIQETQYF. Based on the CDR3 plus reference TRBV7-9 and TRBJ2-5, the full variable domain is DTGVSQNPRHKITKRGQNVTFRCDPISEHNRLYWYRQTLGQGPEFLTYFQNEAQLEKSRLLSDRFSAERPKGSFSTLEIQRTEQGDSAMYLCASGLRDSVIQETQYFGPGTRLLVL.

The gene calls are TRBV29-1 and TRBJ2-7, with 8 positions matching TRBD1. The CDR3 extends over 11 amino acids. Germline V gene lookup returns CDR1 SQVTM and CDR2 ANQGSEA. CDR3 residues: CSFLTGGEQYF. CDR3 bases: TGCAGTTTTCTCACAGGGGGGGAGCAGTACTTC.

The rearrangement joins TRBV5-6 to TRBJ2-5; D is perhaps TRBD2 (6 bases). This CDR3 is 13 amino acids long. The V gene lost 3 bases and the J gene lost 4 bases, with 10 bases spanning the gap. The germline V gene has CDR1 SGHDT and CDR2 YYEEEE. CDR3 sequence (DNA): TGTGCCAGCAGCTACCGCGGGGCAGAGACCCAGTACTTC. Its protein is CASSYRGAETQYF.

This clonotype was seen a handful of times. The chain links TRBV20-1 to TRBJ1-4; D may be TRBD1 (6 bases). Germline CDR1 reads DFQATT; CDR2 reads SNEGSKA (reference sequence). The CDR3 covers 10 residues. The V gene lost 5 bases and the J gene lost 16 bases, with 14 bases spanning the gap. The CDR3 DNA is TGCAGTGCTGAGGGGCAGGGACAGTTTTTT. It specifies CSAEGQGQFF.

The rearrangement links TRBV7-9 to TRBJ2-7; possibly TRBD1 or TRBD2 for D (5 bases each). This CDR3 is 14 amino acids long. Trimming stripped 2 bases from V and 3 bases from J, with 11 bases between. CDR1 and CDR2 from the germline V gene are SEHNR and FQNEAQ (reference sequence). CDR3: CASSLQGRGYEQYF. The CDR3 DNA sequence: TGTGCCAGCAGCTTACAGGGACGGGGCTACGAGCAGTACTTC. The variable domain in full, with the rest retrieved from reference TRBV7-9 and TRBJ2-7, is DTGVSQNPRHKITKRGQNVTFRCDPISEHNRLYWYRQTLGQGPEFLTYFQNEAQLEKSRLLSDRFSAERPKGSFSTLEIQRTEQGDSAMYLCASSLQGRGYEQYFGPGTRLTVT.

The chain employs TRBV5-1 and TRBJ2-3, with 14 bases matching TRBD2. V gave up 4 bases and J gave up 4 bases; unmatched junction bases: 8. CDR1 is SGHRS, CDR2 YFSETQ, per germline. This CDR3 contains 17 residues. Here the CDR3 reads CASSGTSGRRQSDTQYF. For the CDR3, the DNA is TGCGCCAGCAGCGGGACTAGCGGGAGACGTCAGTCAGATACGCAGTATTTT.

J is TRBJ2-5 and V is TRBV29-1; D is ambiguous. Deletions cut 3 bases from V and 1 base from J, with 3 bases between. CDR1 and CDR2 from the germline V gene are SQVTM and ANQGSEA. The CDR3 length is 11 residues. The CDR3 DNA is TGCAGCGTTGACGTCCAAGAGACCCAGTACTTC. The encoded protein is CSVDVQETQYF.

As to this clonotype: The germline gene is not matched at one end of the junction; a read error may be the cause. CDR3 residues: CSARDLGRGIF. CDR3 bases: TGCAGTGCTAGAGATCTCGGCCGAGGGATCTTC. The rearrangement uses TRBV20-1 and TRBJ2-1; perhaps TRBD2 as D (5 bases). The CDR3 contains 11 residues. Germline values: CDR1 DFQATT, CDR2 SNEGSKA (reference sequence).

In this sample, this clonotype turned up a few times. J is TRBJ1-2 and V is TRBV4-3, with 7 bases identical to TRBD1. CDR1 and CDR2 (germline): LGHNA, YSLEER. The CDR3 is made up of 14 amino acids. Germline trimming cut 0 bases from V and 8 bases from J; bases unmatched to any gene: 6. In nucleotides, the CDR3 is TGCGCCAGCAGCCAAGAGAGGGGGCGTCGGGGCTACACCTTC. Protein product: CASSQERGRRGYTF.

This clonotype was seen repeatedly, ten times or more. This chain uses TRBV18 with TRBJ2-7, with D perhaps being TRBD1 or TRBD2 (5 bases each). There are 14 residues in the CDR3. CDR1 and CDR2 from the germline V gene are KGHSH and LQKENI. Trimming left V 6 bases short and J 2 bases short, with 14 bases between. CDR3 bases: TGTGCCAGCTCGGCCGGGACGGGGACCTACGAGCAGTACTTC. This encodes CASSAGTGTYEQYF.